This TCR beta chain was observed in a study of CD8 T cells in Susac syndrome. Study-level results: The study recognized that the number of individuals in its TCR sequencing and HLA analysis was relatively small.

Random hexamers primed reverse transcription of roughly 0.5 to 1 ug RNA. TCRdb re-derived calls from the immunoSEQ multiplex PCR reads in MiXCR, one entry per CDR3 protein. The sample shows 100,000 to 150,000 distinct CDR3 sequences, just under 95% of them seen only once. TCR beta sequences were obtained from blood CD8+ and CD4+ T cells. To note about this clonotype: Antigen specificity is unknown.

Sequences were obtained from CD4+ T cells from PBMCs. The sequence derives from a human donor in good health.

The DNA of the CDR3 is TGTGCCATCAAGGGGGGGTTGGAGGGCAATCAGCCCCAGCATTTT. Encoded protein: CAIKGGLEGNQPQHF. The V gene is TRBV10-3, the J gene TRBJ1-5; D possibly corresponds to TRBD1 (6 bases). Trimming removed 7 bases at V and 2 bases at J, with 15 bases between. CDR3 size: 15 residues. Germline V gives CDR1 ENHRY, CDR2 SYGVKD.